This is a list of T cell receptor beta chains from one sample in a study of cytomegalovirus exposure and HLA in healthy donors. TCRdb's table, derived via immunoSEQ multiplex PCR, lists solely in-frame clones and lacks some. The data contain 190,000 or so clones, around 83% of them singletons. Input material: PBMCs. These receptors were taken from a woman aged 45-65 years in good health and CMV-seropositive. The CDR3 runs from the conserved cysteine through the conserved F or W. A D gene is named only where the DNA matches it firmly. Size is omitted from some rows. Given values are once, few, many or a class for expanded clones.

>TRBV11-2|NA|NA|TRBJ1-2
CASSLGSGDDYGYTF
TGTGCCAGCAGCTTAGGGTCGGGGGACGACTATGGCTACACCTTC
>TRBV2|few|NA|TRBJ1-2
CASPGQPSGNYGYTF
TGTGCCAGCCCTGGACAGCCATCCGGTAATTATGGCTACACCTTC
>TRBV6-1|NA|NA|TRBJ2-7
CASCPGAHYEQYF
TGTGCTTCTTGTCCGGGAGCCCACTACGAGCAGTACTTC
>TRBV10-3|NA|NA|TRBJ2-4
CAISEFQGLAKNIQYF
TGTGCCATCAGTGAATTCCAGGGGCTAGCCAAAAACATTCAGTACTTC
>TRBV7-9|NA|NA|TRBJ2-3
CASSLALDTQYF
TGTGCCAGCAGTCTAGCATTAGATACGCAGTATTTT
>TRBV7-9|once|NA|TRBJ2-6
CSSSLVSLGANVLTF
TGTTCCAGCAGCTTAGTTTCTCTCGGGGCCAACGTCCTGACTTTC
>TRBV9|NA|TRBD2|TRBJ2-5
CASSVSGRGETQYF
TGTGCCAGCAGCGTTAGCGGGAGAGGAGAGACCCAGTACTTC
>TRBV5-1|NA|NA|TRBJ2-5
CASRRGGTQETQYF
TGCGCCAGCAGAAGGGGCGGGACCCAAGAGACCCAGTACTTC
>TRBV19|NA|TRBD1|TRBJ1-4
CASSIQGAREKLFF
TGTGCCAGTAGTATCCAGGGGGCGAGGGAAAAACTGTTTTTT
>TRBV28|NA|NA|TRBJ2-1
CASRAGSTLFF
TGTGCCAGCAGAGCTGGATCGACATTGTTCTTC
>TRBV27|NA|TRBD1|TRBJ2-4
CASSPQQGKGDIQYF
TGTGCCAGCAGTCCCCAACAGGGGAAAGGTGACATTCAGTACTTC
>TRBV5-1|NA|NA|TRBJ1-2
CASGGGPYGYTF
TGCGCCAGTGGCGGGGGGCCGTATGGCTACACCTTC
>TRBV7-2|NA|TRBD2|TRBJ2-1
CASSFPGGYNEQFF
TGTGCCAGCAGCTTTCCGGGGGGTTACAATGAGCAGTTCTTC
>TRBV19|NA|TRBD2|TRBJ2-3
CASTPTSGGNTQYF
TGTGCCAGTACCCCGACTAGCGGGGGTAATACGCAGTATTTT
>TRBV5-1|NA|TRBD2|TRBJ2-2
CASSLAGVTGELFF
TGCGCCAGCAGCCTAGCGGGGGTCACCGGGGAGCTGTTTTTT
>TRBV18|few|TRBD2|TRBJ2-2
CASSLTSGRNTGELFF
TGTGCCAGCTCATTAACTAGCGGGAGGAACACCGGGGAGCTGTTTTTT
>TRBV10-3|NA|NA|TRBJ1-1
CAISRQNTEAFF
TGTGCCATCTCGAGACAGAACACTGAAGCTTTCTTT